This passage covers 23 T cell receptor beta chains from one sample sequenced in a study of blood T cell repertoires in COVID-19. Profiled with immunoSEQ multiplex PCR; TCRdb holds only in-frame clones, not every one. The sample includes roughly 300,000 clones, approximately 86% of them seen just once. Sequencing input: peripheral blood. The receptors were sampled from a man younger than 30 with active or convalescent COVID-19.

V gene TRBV19 combines with J gene TRBJ1-5; 7 nucleotides line up with TRBD1. The CDR3 runs 15 residues. With 4 bases clipped from V and 8 bases from J, the junction kept 11 bases outside the gene matches. The germline V gene encodes CDR1 LNHDA and CDR2 SQIVND (reference sequence). This CDR3 reads CASSTSYRGLEPQHF. For the CDR3, the DNA is TGTGCCAGTAGTACATCCTACAGGGGTCTGGAGCCCCAGCATTTT.

The chain carries TRBV29-1 and TRBJ1-4; 7 nucleotides line up with TRBD1. This CDR3 is 15 amino acids long. Germline V gives CDR1 SQVTM, CDR2 ANQGSEA. V was pared by 2 bases and J by 12 bases, with 15 bases of the junction left unmatched. This CDR3 is CSVEKPGQLVAELFF. In DNA, the CDR3 is TGCAGCGTTGAAAAACCGGGACAGTTGGTGGCTGAACTGTTTTTT.

The chain has TRBV6-2 or TRBV6-3 and TRBJ2-7; the D is unclear. V was trimmed by 0 bases and J by 2 bases, leaving 14 bases between them. Germline CDR1 MNHEY, CDR2 SVGEGT. This CDR3 has 16 residues. The CDR3 is CASSYSKVTSTYEQYF. CDR3 nucleotide sequence: TGTGCCAGCAGTTACTCGAAAGTGACTTCCACCTACGAGCAGTACTTC.

V gene TRBV6-6 combines with J gene TRBJ1-2; 9 positions agree with TRBD1. The germline CDR1 and CDR2 sequences are MNHNY and SVGAGI (reference sequence). There are 14 residues in the CDR3. J lost 4 bases, V lost 5 bases, and 5 bases had no gene match. In DNA, the CDR3 is TGTGCCAGCAGTCGGGACAGGGAAGTCTATGGCTACACCTTC. It codes for CASSRDREVYGYTF.

This chain joins TRBV2 and TRBJ2-7; 7 bases line up with TRBD1. This CDR3 spans 14 amino acids. The trim removed 4 bases at V and 4 bases at J, leaving 7 bases unmatched. The germline V gene encodes CDR1 SNHLY and CDR2 FYNNEI. The CDR3 nucleotides are TGTGCCAGCAGTGCGGGTGGCAGGGGGTACGAGCAGTACTTC. It is translated as CASSAGGRGYEQYF.

The gene calls are TRBV29-1 and TRBJ2-2; tentatively, D is TRBD1 (6 bases). CDR3 size: 14 residues. Germline V CDR1 and CDR2: SQVTM, ANQGSEA. V lost 1 base and J lost 5, with 11 bases in between. This CDR3 reads CSVEGTQGTGELFF. CDR3 in DNA: TGCAGCGTTGAAGGGACGCAGGGGACCGGGGAGCTGTTTTTT.

The V call is TRBV4-1, the J call TRBJ1-4, with D possibly being TRBD1 (6 bases). The CDR3 covers 14 residues. The germline V gene encodes CDR1 MGHRA and CDR2 YSYEKL. The V end lost 0 bases, the J end lost 8 bases, and 10 bases lay between the germline ends. Written as DNA, the CDR3 is TGCGCCAGCAGCCAAGAGGACAGAAAAGAAAAACTGTTTTTT. Residues: CASSQEDRKEKLFF.

The chain has TRBV7-2 and TRBJ2-7; 11 nucleotides match TRBD2. The V gene's germline CDR1 is SGHTA and CDR2 FQGNSA. The trim removed 5 bases at V and 5 bases at J, leaving 8 bases unmatched. This CDR3 has 15 residues. The CDR3: CASSPTSGGIHEQYF. The CDR3 DNA reads TGTGCCAGCAGCCCCACTAGCGGGGGAATCCACGAGCAGTACTTC.

This sequence joins TRBV5-4 and TRBJ2-5; 9 nucleotides match TRBD1. CDR1 is SGHNT and CDR2 is YYREEE in the germline V gene (reference sequence). This CDR3 region has 14 residues. Trimming took 4 bases from V and 4 from J; bases not matched to a gene: 5. CDR3 region: CASSDPTGGETQYF. The CDR3 DNA reads TGTGCCAGCAGCGACCCGACAGGGGGAGAGACCCAGTACTTC.

The J gene is TRBJ2-7, the V gene TRBV27; 8 nucleotides match TRBD2. The V gene's germline CDR1 is MNHEY and CDR2 SMNVEV (reference sequence). The trim removed 8 bases at V and 0 bases at J, leaving 9 bases unmatched. The CDR3 consists of 15 residues. CDR3 coding DNA: TGTGCCAGCGCCAACGGGGGGGCGGCCTCCTACGAGCAGTACTTC. This gives the protein CASANGGAASYEQYF.

The count of this clone is one. This chain links TRBV10-3 with TRBJ2-7, with D possibly matching TRBD1 (6 bases). This CDR3 has 12 amino acids. V lost 0 bases and J lost 13, with 13 bases in between. Per the germline V gene, CDR1 is ENHRY and CDR2 is SYGVKD. The CDR3 DNA reads as TGTGCCATCAGTGAGTCTGGTCAGGGGCTCTACTTC. Encoded protein: CAISESGQGLYF.

The genes are TRBV19 and TRBJ1-5; D is possibly TRBD1 (6 bases). The ends were cut back, 6 bases at V and 3 bases at J, with 9 bases in the middle. This CDR3 comprises 13 residues. The germline V gene has CDR1 LNHDA and CDR2 SQIVND (reference sequence). In DNA, the CDR3 is TGTGCCAGTAGAGGACAGAACAATCAGCCCCAGCATTTT. This codes for CASRGQNNQPQHF.

V gene TRBV27 combines with J gene TRBJ1-1; possible D gene TRBD1, 6 bases. The CDR3 has 13 residues. Deletions cut 4 bases from V and 5 bases from J, with 11 bases between. The germline gives CDR1 MNHEY, CDR2 SMNVEV (reference sequence). In DNA form, the CDR3 reads TGTGCCAGCAGTTACAGGGAAGGAACTGAAGCTTTCTTT. It is translated as CASSYREGTEAFF.

This rearrangement joins TRBV6-6 to TRBJ1-1, with 8 bases lining up with TRBD1. Germline CDR1 reads MNHNY; CDR2 reads SVGAGI (reference sequence). CDR3 length: 13 residues. Trimming removed 5 bases from V and 7 bases from J; junction bases left unmatched: 6. CDR3 nucleotide sequence: TGTGCCAGCAGTACCCCAGGGGGCTATGAAGCTTTCTTT. Its protein is CASSTPGGYEAFF.

This rearrangement joins TRBV5-4 to TRBJ2-5; 10 bases are shared with TRBD2. The CDR3 loop spans 15 amino acids. Unmatched junction bases numbered 4, after V lost 0 bases and J lost 5 bases. CDR1 is SGHNT and CDR2 is YYREEE in the germline V gene (reference sequence). For the CDR3, the DNA is TGTGCCAGCAGCTTGGGCCTAGCGGGGGTTGAGACCCAGTACTTC. This codes for CASSLGLAGVETQYF.

The rearrangement joins TRBV5-1 to TRBJ2-7; D is possibly TRBD2 (7 bases). Trimming took 4 bases from V and 0 from J, leaving 14 bases between them. The V gene's germline CDR1 is SGHRS and CDR2 YFSETQ. The CDR3 covers 15 residues. The CDR3 DNA reads TGCGCCAGCAGCCCCTCCGGGGGGCCCTCCTACGAGCAGTACTTC. Its translation is CASSPSGGPSYEQYF.

The V call is TRBV5-4, the J call TRBJ2-2; 11 positions match TRBD1. V was pared by 4 bases and J by 1 base, with 0 bases of the junction left unmatched. This CDR3 is built from 15 residues. The germline gives CDR1 SGHNT, CDR2 YYREEE (reference sequence). CDR3 sequence: CASSGTGGNTGELFF. For the CDR3, the DNA is TGTGCCAGCAGCGGGACAGGGGGGAACACCGGGGAGCTGTTTTTT.

The chain uses TRBV2 and TRBJ1-6, with D maybe TRBD1 (6 bases). V was trimmed by 6 bases and J by 6 bases, leaving 18 bases between them. Germline CDR1 is SNHLY and CDR2 is FYNNEI. The CDR3 is 16 amino acids. The CDR3 region has the DNA TGTGCCAGCAGCGGTCGGACAGCAAATCTTAATTCACCCCTCCACTTT. This translates into CASSGRTANLNSPLHF. Filled out from reference TRBV2 and TRBJ1-6, the complete variable domain reads EPEVTQTPSHQVTQMGQEVILRCVPISNHLYFYWYRQILGQKVEFLVSFYNNEISEKSEIFDDQFSVERPDGSNFTLKIRSTKLEDSAMYFCASSGRTANLNSPLHFGNGTRLTVT.

This chain links TRBV7-9 with TRBJ1-2; tentatively, D is TRBD1 (6 bases). Deletions cut 8 bases from V and 2 bases from J, with 12 bases between. The length of the CDR3 is 13 residues. In germline, CDR1 is SEHNR, CDR2 FQNEAQ (reference sequence). CDR3 DNA sequence: TGTGCCAGCGGGGCAGGGGCGAACTATGGCTACACCTTC. This encodes CASGAGANYGYTF.

This clone was detected once. The chain has TRBV9 and TRBJ2-2; 8 bases fit TRBD2. Germline CDR1 reads SGDLS; CDR2 reads YYNGEE. Trimming removed 2 bases from V and 4 bases from J; junction bases left unmatched: 4. The CDR3 is 15 amino acids. The CDR3 here is CASSVRGALTGELFF. CDR3 coding DNA: TGTGCCAGCAGCGTGCGGGGGGCCCTCACCGGGGAGCTGTTTTTT.

The V gene is TRBV11-2, the J gene TRBJ2-1; maybe TRBD2 (7 bases). The V end lost 5 bases, the J end lost 6 bases, and 29 bases lay between the germline ends. Looked up from germline, CDR1 is SGHAT and CDR2 is FQNNGV. This CDR3 is 19 amino acids long. The CDR3 sequence: CASSLIRGRGPRGSNEQFF. CDR3 sequence (DNA): TGTGCCAGCAGCCTTATAAGAGGGCGGGGGCCACGGGGTAGCAATGAGCAGTTCTTC.

The chain carries TRBV19 and TRBJ2-1; D gene unclear. CDR3 length: 14 amino acids. Per the germline V gene, CDR1 is LNHDA and CDR2 is SQIVND (reference sequence). V lost 1 base, J lost 1 base, and 5 bases lay in between. The CDR3 here is CASSIAGSYNEQFF. The DNA of the CDR3 is TGTGCCAGTAGTATAGCGGGTTCCTACAATGAGCAGTTCTTC.

J is TRBJ1-1 and V is TRBV18; D is ambiguous. V dropped 3 bases and J dropped 1 base, with 27 bases sitting between them. CDR3 length: 20 amino acids. Germline assignment: CDR1 KGHSH and CDR2 LQKENI. This chain's CDR3 is CASSPLTTFARLEENTEAFF. CDR3 nucleotides: TGTGCCAGCTCACCCCTAACCACCTTTGCACGGTTAGAAGAGAACACTGAAGCTTTCTTT.